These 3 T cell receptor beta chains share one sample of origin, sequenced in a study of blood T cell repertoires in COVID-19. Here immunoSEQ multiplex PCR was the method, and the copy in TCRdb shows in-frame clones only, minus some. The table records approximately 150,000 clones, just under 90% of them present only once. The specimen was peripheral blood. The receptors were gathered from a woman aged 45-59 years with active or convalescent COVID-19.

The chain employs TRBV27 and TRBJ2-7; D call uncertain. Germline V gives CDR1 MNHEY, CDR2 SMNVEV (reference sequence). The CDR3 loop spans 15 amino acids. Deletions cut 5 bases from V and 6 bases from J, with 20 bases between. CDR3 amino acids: CASSRKLDKLFEQYF. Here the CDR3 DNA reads TGTGCCAGCAGTCGCAAGCTTGATAAACTCTTCGAGCAGTACTTC.

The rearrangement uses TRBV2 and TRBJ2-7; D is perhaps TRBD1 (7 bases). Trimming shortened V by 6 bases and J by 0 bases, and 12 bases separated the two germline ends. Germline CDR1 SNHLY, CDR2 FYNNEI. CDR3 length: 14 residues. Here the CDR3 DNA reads TGTGCCAGCAGGGGGGGACAGCTCTCCTACGAGCAGTACTTC. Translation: CASRGGQLSYEQYF.

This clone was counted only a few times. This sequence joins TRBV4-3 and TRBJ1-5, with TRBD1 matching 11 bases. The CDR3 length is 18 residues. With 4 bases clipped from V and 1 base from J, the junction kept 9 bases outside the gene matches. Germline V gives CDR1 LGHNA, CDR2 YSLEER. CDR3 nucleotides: TGCGCCAGCAGCCCCGGGACAGGGGGTGGCATGAGCAATCAGCCCCAGCATTTT. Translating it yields CASSPGTGGGMSNQPQHF.